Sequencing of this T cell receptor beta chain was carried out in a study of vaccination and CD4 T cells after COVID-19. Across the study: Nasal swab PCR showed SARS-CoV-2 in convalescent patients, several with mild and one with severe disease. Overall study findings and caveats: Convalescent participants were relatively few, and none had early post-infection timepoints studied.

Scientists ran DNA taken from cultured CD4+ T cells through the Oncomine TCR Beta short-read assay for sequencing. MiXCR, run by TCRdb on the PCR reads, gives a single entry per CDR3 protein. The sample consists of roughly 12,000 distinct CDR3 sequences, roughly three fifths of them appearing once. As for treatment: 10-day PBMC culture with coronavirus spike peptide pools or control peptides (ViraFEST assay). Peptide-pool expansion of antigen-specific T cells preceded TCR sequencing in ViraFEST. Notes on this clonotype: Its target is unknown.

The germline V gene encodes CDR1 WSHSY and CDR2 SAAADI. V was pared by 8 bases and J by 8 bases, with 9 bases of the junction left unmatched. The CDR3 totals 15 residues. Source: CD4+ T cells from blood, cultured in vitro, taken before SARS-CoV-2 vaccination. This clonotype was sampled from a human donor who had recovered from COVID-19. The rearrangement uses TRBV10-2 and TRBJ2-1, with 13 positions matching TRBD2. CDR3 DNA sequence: TGCGCCAGCGGAGGACTAGCGGGAGTGGGCGATGAGCAGTTCTTC. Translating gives CASGGLAGVGDEQFF.